This TCR beta chain was recorded in a study of blood T cell repertoires in COVID-19. Overall study context: Material from acute and convalescent COVID-19 was sourced from the United States, Italy and Spain. PBMCs, B-cell-depleted T cells, or T cells were the source of the cDNA or gDNA that made up the material.

The CDR3 totals 15 residues. The germline CDR1 and CDR2 sequences are SGHTA and FQGNSA. V was cut by 5 bases and J by 2 bases, with 15 bases left in between. Cohort 3 donors counted as recovered after two negative PCRs, clearance, or resolved symptoms. A single count supports this clone. TCRdb's table, derived via immunoSEQ multiplex PCR, lists solely in-frame clones and lacks some. The sample has around 120,000 clones, 75% to 90% seen once. The sequenced sample was PBMCs or T cells enriched from blood (not recorded which). The receptor was isolated from a woman in her fifties or sixties who had recovered from COVID-19. The chain carries TRBV7-2 and TRBJ1-2; D not resolved. CDR3 nucleotides: TGTGCCAGCAGCCCCCGGCAGGCAGTCAACTATGGCTACACCTTC. Translation gives CASSPRQAVNYGYTF. Filled out from reference TRBV7-2 and TRBJ1-2, the complete variable domain reads GAGVSQSPSNKVTEKGKDVELRCDPISGHTALYWYRQSLGQGLEFLIYFQGNSAPDKSGLPSDRFSAERTGGSVSTLTIQRTQQEDSAVYLCASSPRQAVNYGYTFGSGTRLTVV.